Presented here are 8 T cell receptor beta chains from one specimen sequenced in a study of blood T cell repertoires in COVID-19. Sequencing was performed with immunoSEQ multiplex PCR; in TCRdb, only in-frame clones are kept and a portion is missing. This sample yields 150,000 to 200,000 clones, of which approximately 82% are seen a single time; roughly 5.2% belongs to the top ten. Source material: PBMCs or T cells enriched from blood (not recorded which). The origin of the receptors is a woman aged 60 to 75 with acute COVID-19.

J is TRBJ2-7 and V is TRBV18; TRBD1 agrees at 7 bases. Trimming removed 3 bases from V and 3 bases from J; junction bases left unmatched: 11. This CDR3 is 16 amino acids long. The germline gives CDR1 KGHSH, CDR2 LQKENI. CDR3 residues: CASSPSRAGGNYEQYF. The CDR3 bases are TGTGCCAGCTCACCTTCTCGAGCAGGGGGAAACTACGAGCAGTACTTC.

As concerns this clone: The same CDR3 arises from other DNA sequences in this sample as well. For the CDR3, the DNA is TGTGCCTGGAGTCCCGGGACTAGCGGCACAGATACGCAGTATTTT. It translates to CAWSPGTSGTDTQYF. V and J are TRBV30 and TRBJ2-3, with 10 bases matching TRBD2. The CDR3 is 15 amino acids. From germline, CDR1 is GTSNPN and CDR2 SVGIG (reference sequence). Losses at the gene ends were 2 bases for V and 1 base for J; bases not matched to a gene: 3.

CDR3: CASSVGLAIADTQYF. The CDR3 DNA sequence: TGCGCCAGCTCCGTGGGGCTAGCGATAGCAGATACGCAGTATTTT. The V and J genes are TRBV10-1 and TRBJ2-3, with D possibly TRBD2 on 6 matching bases. V was cut by 8 bases and J by 4 bases, with 19 bases left in between. Per the germline V gene, CDR1 is WNHNN and CDR2 is SYGVQD (reference sequence). This CDR3 has 15 residues.

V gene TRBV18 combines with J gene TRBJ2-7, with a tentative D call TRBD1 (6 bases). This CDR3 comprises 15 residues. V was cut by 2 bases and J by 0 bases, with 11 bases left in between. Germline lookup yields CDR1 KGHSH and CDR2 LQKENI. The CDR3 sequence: CASSPDRSFSYEQYV. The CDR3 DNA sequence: TGTGCCAGCTCACCAGACAGGAGTTTCTCCTACGAGCAGTACGTC.

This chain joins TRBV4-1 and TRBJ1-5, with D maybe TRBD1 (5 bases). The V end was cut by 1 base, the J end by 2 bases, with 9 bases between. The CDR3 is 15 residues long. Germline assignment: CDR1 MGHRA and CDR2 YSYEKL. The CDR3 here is CASSQVGAGNQPQHF. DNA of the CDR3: TGCGCCAGCAGCCAAGTAGGGGCTGGCAATCAGCCCCAGCATTTT.

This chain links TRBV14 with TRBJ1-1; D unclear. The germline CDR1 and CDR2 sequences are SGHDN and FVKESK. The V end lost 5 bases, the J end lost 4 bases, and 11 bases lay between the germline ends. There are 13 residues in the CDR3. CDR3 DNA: TGTGCCAGCAGCTCCGGGGTGGGCACTGAAGCTTTCTTT. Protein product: CASSSGVGTEAFF.

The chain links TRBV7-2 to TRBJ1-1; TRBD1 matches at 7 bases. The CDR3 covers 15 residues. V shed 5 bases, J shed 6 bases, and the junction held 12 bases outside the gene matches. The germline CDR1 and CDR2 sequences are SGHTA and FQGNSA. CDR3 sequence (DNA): TGTGCCAGCAGCCTAGATATGACAGGGACCGCTGAAGCTTTCTTT. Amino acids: CASSLDMTGTAEAFF.

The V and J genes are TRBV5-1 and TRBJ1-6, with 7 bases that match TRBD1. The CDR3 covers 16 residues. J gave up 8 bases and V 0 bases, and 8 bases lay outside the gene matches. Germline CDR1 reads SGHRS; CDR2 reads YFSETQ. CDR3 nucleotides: TGCGCCAGCAGCTTGGGCGGGGACAGTCGAGATTCACCCCTCCACTTT. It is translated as CASSLGGDSRDSPLHF.